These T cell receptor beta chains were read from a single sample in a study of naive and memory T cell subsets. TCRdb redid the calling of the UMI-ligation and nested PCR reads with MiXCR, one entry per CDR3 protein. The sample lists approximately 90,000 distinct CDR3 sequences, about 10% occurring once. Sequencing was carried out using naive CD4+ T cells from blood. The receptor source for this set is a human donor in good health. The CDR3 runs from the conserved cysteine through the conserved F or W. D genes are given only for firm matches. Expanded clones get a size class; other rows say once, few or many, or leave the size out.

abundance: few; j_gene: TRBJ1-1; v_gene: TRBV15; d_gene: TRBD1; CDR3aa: CATSTGQGSNTEAFF; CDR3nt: TGTGCCACCAGCACTGGACAGGGGAGTAACACTGAAGCTTTCTTT
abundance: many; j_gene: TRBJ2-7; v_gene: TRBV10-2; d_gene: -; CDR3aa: CASSAEGRPVYEQYF; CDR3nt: TGCGCCAGCAGCGCCGAGGGGCGTCCCGTATACGAGCAGTACTTC
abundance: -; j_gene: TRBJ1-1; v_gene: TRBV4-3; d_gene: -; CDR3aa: CASSQDPSRGTNTEAFF; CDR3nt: TGCGCCAGCAGCCAAGATCCGTCACGGGGGACGAACACTGAAGCTTTCTTT
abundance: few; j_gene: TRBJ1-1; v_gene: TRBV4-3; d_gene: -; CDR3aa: CASSHRAPNTEAFF; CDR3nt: TGCGCCAGCAGCCACCGGGCCCCCAACACTGAAGCTTTCTTT
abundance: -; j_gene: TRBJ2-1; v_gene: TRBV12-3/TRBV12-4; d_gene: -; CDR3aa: CASSLRSSSYNEQFF; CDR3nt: TGTGCCAGCAGTTTACGTAGTAGCTCCTACAATGAGCAGTTCTTC
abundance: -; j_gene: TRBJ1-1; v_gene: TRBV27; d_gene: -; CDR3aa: CASSFGTVVGTEAFF; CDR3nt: TGTGCCAGCAGTTTCGGTACGGTCGTAGGCACTGAAGCTTTCTTT
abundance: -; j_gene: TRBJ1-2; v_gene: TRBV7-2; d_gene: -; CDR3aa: CASSLERGGHYGYTF; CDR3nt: TGTGCCAGCAGCTTAGAACGGGGGGGCCACTATGGCTACACCTTC
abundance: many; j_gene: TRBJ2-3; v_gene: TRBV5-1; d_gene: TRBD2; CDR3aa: CASSLPASGARGDTQYF; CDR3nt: TGCGCCAGCAGCTTGCCGGCTAGCGGGGCCCGAGGGGATACGCAGTATTTT
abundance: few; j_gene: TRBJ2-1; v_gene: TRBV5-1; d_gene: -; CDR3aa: CASSPSGTPSSYNEQFF; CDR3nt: TGCGCCAGCAGCCCGTCCGGGACCCCTAGCTCCTACAATGAGCAGTTCTTC
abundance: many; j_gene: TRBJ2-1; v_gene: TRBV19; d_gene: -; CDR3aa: CASSMLGLGSSYNEQFF; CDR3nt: TGTGCCAGTAGTATGTTAGGTCTGGGGAGCTCCTACAATGAGCAGTTCTTC
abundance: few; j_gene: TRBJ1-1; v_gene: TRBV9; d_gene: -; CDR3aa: CASSRTSNGYEAFF; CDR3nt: TGTGCCAGCAGCCGGACGTCGAACGGCTATGAAGCTTTCTTT
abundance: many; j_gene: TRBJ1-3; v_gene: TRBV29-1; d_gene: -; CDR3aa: CSVNTGVSGNTIYF; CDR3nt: TGCAGCGTTAATACAGGCGTCTCTGGAAACACCATATATTTT
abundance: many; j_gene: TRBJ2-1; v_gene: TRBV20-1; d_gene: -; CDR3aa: CSARDQYPYNEQFF; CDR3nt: TGCAGTGCTAGAGACCAGTACCCCTACAATGAGCAGTTCTTC
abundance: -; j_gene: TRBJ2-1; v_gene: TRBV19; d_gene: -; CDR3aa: CASSIVRGGGNEQFF; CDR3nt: TGTGCCAGTAGTATAGTAAGGGGGGGGGGCAATGAGCAGTTCTTC
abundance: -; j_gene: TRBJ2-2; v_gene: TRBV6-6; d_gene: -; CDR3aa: CASKGGGADTGELFF; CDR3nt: TGTGCCAGTAAGGGGGGGGGGGCAGACACCGGGGAGCTGTTTTTT
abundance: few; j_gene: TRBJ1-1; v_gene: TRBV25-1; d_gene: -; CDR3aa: CASRGGSTSGEAFF; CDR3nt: TGTGCCAGCAGGGGAGGGTCCACCTCTGGAGAAGCTTTCTTT
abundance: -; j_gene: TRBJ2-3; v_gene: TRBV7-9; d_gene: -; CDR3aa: CASSRLEVTQYF; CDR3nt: TGTGCCAGCAGCCGACTAGAGGTTACGCAGTATTTT
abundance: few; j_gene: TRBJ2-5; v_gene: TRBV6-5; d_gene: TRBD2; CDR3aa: CASKYRTSGNGPQETQYF; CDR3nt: TGTGCCAGCAAATACAGGACTAGCGGGAACGGCCCGCAAGAGACCCAGTACTTC
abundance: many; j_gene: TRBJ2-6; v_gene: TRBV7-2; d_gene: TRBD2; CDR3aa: CASSRLAGRAGANVLTF; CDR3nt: TGTGCCAGCAGCCGGCTAGCGGGGAGAGCTGGGGCCAACGTCCTGACTTTC
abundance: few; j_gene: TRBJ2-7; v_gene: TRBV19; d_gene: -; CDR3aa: CASSRSGEQYF; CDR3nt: TGTGCCAGTAGTAGATCGGGCGAGCAGTACTTC
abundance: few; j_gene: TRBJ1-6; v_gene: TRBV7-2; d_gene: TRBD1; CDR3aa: CASSSRQGVMTPLHF; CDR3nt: TGTGCCAGCAGCTCCAGACAGGGTGTCATGACACCCCTCCACTTT
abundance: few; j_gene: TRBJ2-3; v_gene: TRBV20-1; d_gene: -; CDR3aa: CSARDLGLVTDTQYF; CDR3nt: TGCAGTGCTAGAGATTTGGGGCTGGTCACAGATACGCAGTATTTT
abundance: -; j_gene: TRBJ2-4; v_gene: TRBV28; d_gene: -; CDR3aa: CASSPPLGHIQYF; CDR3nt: TGTGCCAGCAGTCCCCCGCTCGGGCACATTCAGTACTTC
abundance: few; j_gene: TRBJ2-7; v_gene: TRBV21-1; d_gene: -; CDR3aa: CASSKAVSSGGSYEQYF; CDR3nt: TGTGCCAGCAGCAAAGCAGTGTCTAGCGGGGGTTCCTACGAGCAGTACTTC
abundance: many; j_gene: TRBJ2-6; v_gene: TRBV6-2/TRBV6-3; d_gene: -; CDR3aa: CASTKLSGANVLTF; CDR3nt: TGTGCCAGCACCAAGCTCTCTGGGGCCAACGTCCTGACTTTC
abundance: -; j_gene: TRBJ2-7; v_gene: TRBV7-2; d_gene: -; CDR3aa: CASSSSWASWEQYF; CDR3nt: TGTGCCAGCAGCTCCTCGTGGGCCTCCTGGGAGCAGTACTTC
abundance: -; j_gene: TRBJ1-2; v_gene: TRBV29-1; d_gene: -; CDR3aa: CSVVSGDGYTF; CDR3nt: TGCAGCGTTGTTTCGGGAGATGGCTACACCTTC
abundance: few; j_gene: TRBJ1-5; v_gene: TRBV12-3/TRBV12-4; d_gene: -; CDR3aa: CASSPGAGGNQPQHF; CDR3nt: TGTGCCAGCAGTCCCGGGGCCGGGGGCAATCAGCCCCAGCATTTT
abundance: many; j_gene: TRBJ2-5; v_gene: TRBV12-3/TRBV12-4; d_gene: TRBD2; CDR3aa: CASRSIAGVGTQYF; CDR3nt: TGTGCCAGCAGATCTATAGCGGGAGTCGGGACCCAGTACTTC
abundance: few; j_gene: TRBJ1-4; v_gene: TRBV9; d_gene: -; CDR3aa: CASSVDGGEKLFF; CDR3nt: TGTGCCAGCAGCGTTGACGGCGGTGAAAAACTGTTTTTT
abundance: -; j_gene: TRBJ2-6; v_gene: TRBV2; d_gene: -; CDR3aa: CASRRAVGPGANVLTF; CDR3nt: TGTGCCAGCAGGCGAGCAGTGGGTCCTGGGGCCAACGTCCTGACTTTC
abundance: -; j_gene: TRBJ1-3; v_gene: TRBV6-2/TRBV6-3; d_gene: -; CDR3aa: CASTWDGRSSGNTIYF; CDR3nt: TGTGCCAGCACTTGGGACGGACGAAGCTCTGGAAACACCATATATTTT
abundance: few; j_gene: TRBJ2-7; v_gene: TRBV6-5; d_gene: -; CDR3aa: CASSPRNSYEQYF; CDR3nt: TGTGCCAGCAGTCCACGTAACTCCTACGAGCAGTACTTC
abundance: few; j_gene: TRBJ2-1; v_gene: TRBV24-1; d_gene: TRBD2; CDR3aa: CATSDAGTSGGAGVEQFF; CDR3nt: TGTGCCACCAGTGACGCCGGGACTAGCGGGGGGGCCGGAGTTGAGCAGTTCTTC
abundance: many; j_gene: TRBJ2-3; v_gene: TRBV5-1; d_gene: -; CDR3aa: CASSLASSTDTQYF; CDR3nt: TGCGCCAGCAGCTTGGCCAGTAGCACAGATACGCAGTATTTT
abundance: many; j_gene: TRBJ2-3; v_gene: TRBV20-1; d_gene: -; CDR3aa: CSASRSTDTQYF; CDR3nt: TGCAGTGCTAGCCGGAGCACAGATACGCAGTATTTT
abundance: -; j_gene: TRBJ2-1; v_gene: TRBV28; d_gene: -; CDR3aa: CASSLMGYNEQFF; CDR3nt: TGTGCCAGCAGTTTAATGGGGTACAATGAGCAGTTCTTC
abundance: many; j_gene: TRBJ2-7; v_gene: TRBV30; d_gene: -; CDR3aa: CAWSVNRGSGEQYF; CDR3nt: TGTGCCTGGAGTGTAAACCGGGGGTCTGGGGAGCAGTACTTC
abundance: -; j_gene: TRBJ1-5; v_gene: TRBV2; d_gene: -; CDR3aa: CASSEDTSNQPQHF; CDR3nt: TGTGCCAGCAGTGAAGACACAAGCAATCAGCCCCAGCATTTT
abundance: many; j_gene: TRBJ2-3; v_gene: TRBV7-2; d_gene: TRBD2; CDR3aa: CASSDGLAGGFDTQYF; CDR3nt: TGTGCCAGCAGTGATGGACTAGCGGGAGGGTTTGATACGCAGTATTTT
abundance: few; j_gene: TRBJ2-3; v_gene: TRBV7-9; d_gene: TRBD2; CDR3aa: CASSLPPSGRKKDTQYF; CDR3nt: TGTGCCAGCAGCTTACCTCCTAGCGGGAGAAAGAAAGATACGCAGTATTTT
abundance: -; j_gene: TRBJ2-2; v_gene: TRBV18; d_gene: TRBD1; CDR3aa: CASSPLRGTAANTGELFF; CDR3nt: TGTGCCAGCTCACCTCTCAGAGGGACAGCCGCGAACACCGGGGAGCTGTTTTTT